This entry concerns a single T cell receptor beta chain. Its antigen is unidentified. This CDR3 region has 13 residues. With 6 bases removed from V and 6 bases from J, the gap between germline ends came to 18 bases. The V gene's germline CDR1 is SQVTM and CDR2 ANQGSEA. The PCR ran on 60 Vbeta and 13 Jbeta primers. Assay: immunoSEQ multiplex PCR; the TCRdb copy retains only in-frame clones and omits some. Of 150,000 to 170,000 clones in the sample, around 79% were seen once. The data were obtained in a study of cytomegalovirus exposure and HLA in healthy donors. Overall study results and limits: TCR beta V- and J-gene trimming, according to a later analysis, was linked to a missense DCLRE1C variant. A few of the chains that were CMV-associated were confirmed in vitro to be specific for CMV antigens. Later, an analysis found that common viral pathogens appeared to be linked with several of the most significant clusters. A cluster of highly shared sequence variants was likely a sequencing artifact.

The specimen sequenced was PBMCs. This receptor was obtained from a young man in good health and CMV-seropositive. J is TRBJ2-7 and V is TRBV29-1; D might be TRBD1 (5 bases). The CDR3 DNA sequence: TGCAGCGTGCGCAGGGAAGGAAGGCTCGAGCAGTACTTC. This gives the protein CSVRREGRLEQYF.